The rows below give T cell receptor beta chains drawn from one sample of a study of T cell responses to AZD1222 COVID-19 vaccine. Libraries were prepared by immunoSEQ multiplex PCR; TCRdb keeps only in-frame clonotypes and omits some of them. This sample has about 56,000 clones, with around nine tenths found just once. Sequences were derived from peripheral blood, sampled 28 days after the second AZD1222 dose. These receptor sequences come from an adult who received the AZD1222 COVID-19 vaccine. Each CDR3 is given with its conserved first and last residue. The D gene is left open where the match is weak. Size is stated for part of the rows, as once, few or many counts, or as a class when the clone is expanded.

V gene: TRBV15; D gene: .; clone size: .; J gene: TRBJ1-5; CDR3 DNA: TGTGCCACCAGCCCGCGACAGTCTTATCAGCCCCAGCATTTT; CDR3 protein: CATSPRQSYQPQHF
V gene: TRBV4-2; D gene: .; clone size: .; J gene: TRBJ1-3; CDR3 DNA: TGTGCCAGCAGCCAAGAGGTCTGGGGAAACACCATATATTTT; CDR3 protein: CASSQEVWGNTIYF
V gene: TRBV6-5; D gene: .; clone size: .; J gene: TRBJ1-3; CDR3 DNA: TGTGCCAGCGGGGATACGCTCTCTGGAAACACCATATATTTT; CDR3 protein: CASGDTLSGNTIYF
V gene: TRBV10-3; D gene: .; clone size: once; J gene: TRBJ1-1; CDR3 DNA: TGTGCCACCGGGGTTGATCGGGGCACTGAAGCTTTCTTT; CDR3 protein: CATGVDRGTEAFF
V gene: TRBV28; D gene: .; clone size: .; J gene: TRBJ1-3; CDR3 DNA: TGTGCCAGCACCCGTTGGGCCTCTGGAAACACCATATATTTT; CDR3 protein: CASTRWASGNTIYF
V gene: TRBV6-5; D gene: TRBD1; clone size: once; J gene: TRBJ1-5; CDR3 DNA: TGTGCCAGCAGTTACGCGGGACAGGCGAATCAGCCCCAGCATTTT; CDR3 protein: CASSYAGQANQPQHF
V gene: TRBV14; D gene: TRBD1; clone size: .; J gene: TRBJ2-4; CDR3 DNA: TGTGCCAGCAGCCGGTGGACAGGGGAGGCCAAAAACATTCAGTACTTC; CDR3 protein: CASSRWTGEAKNIQYF
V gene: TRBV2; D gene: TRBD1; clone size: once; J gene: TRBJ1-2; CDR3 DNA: TGTGCCAGCAGTGAAAGGGGGCAGGGTAACTATGGCTACACCTTC; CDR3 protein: CASSERGQGNYGYTF
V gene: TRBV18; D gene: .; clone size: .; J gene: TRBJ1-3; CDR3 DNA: TGTGCCAGCTCAGTGGAGCAACGAACCATATATTTT; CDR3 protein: CASSVEQRTIYF
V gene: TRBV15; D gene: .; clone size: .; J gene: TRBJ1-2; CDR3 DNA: TGTGCCACCAGCAGAGACTATTCGGAACCGATGGACTATGGCTACACCTTC; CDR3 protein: CATSRDYSEPMDYGYTF
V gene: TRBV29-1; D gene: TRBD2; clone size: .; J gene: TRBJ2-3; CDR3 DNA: TGCAGCGTCGAAACCCTAGCGGGGGAACGAGATACGCAGTATTTT; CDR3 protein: CSVETLAGERDTQYF
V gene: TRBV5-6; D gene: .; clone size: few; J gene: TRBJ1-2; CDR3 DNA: TGTGCCAGCAGCTTGCTCGCGGGAGCTAACTATGGCTACACCTTC; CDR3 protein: CASSLLAGANYGYTF
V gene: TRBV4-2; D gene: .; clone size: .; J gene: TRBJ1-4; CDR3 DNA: TGTGCCAGCAGCCCGGACCGGGGCGGTAGGTCAGGAAAACTGTTTTTT; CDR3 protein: CASSPDRGGRSGKLFF
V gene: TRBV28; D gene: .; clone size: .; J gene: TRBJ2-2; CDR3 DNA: TGTGCCAGCAGGCTAGGGGGAGGCAACACCGGGGAGCTGTTTTTT; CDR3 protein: CASRLGGGNTGELFF
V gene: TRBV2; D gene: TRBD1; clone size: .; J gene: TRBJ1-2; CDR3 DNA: TGTGCCAGCAGTGAAAACAGGGGGATTAGTGGCTACACCTTC; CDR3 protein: CASSENRGISGYTF
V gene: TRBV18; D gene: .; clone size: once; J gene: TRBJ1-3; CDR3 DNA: TGTGCCAGCTCACAGCAACCTGGGGGAGGAGGCTCTGGAAACACCATATATTTT; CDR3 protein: CASSQQPGGGGSGNTIYF
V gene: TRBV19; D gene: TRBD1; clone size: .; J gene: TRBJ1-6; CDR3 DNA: TGTGCCAGCCAGGACAGGGGGCTAGCTAATTCACCCCTCCACTTT; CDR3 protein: CASQDRGLANSPLHF
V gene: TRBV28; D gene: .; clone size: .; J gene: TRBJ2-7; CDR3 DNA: TGTGCCTGTCTAGGGGCCCAGCCTACCTACGAGCAGTACTTC; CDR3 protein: CACLGAQPTYEQYF
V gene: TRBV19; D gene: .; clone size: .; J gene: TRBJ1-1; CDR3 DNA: TGTGCCAGTAGACCGCGGGCCATGAACACTGAAGCTTTCTTT; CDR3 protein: CASRPRAMNTEAFF
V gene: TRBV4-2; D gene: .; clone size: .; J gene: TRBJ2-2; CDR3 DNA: TGTGCCAGCAGCCAAGATCCAGGCCGAGGGTGGGCCGGGGAGCTGTTTTTT; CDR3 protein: CASSQDPGRGWAGELFF
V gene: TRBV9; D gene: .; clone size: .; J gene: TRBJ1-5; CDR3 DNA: TGTGCCAGCAGCGTAGGGGACGGAAGCAATCAGCCCCAGCATTTT; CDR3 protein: CASSVGDGSNQPQHF
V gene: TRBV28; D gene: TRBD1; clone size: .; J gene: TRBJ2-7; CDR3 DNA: TGTGCCAGCAGTCCTGCCGGGGACAGGGTGAACGAGCAGTACTTC; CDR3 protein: CASSPAGDRVNEQYF
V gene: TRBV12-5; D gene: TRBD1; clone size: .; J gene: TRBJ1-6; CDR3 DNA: TGTGCTAGTGGTTTGGTATCCGGGACAGAGAAATTCAATTCACCCCTCCACTTT; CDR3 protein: CASGLVSGTEKFNSPLHF
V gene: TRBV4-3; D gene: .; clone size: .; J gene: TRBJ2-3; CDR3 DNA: TGCGCCAGCAGCCAAGGCGCGAGCCTCACAGATACGCAGTATTTT; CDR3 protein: CASSQGASLTDTQYF
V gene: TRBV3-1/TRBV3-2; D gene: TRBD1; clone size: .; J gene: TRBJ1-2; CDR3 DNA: TGTGCCAGCAGCCCCGAGACAGGGAACTATGGCTACACCTTC; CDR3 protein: CASSPETGNYGYTF
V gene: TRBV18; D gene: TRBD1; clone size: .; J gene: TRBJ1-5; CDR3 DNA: TGTGCCAGCTCACCAAGACAGGGGACTAGCAATCAGCCCCAGCATTTT; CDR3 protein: CASSPRQGTSNQPQHF
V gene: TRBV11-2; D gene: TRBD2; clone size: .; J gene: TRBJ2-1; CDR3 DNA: TGTGCCAGCAGTATCAGCGGGGTTTACAATGAGCAGTTCTTC; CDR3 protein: CASSISGVYNEQFF
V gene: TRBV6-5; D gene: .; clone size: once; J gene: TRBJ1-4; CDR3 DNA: TGTGCCAGCAGTTCGAGACAGGCCGGTGAAAAACTGTTTTTT; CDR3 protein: CASSSRQAGEKLFF
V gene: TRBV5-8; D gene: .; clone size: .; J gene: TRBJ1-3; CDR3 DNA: TGTGCCAGCAGCTTGGAAACTTCTGGAAACACCATATATTTT; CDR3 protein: CASSLETSGNTIYF
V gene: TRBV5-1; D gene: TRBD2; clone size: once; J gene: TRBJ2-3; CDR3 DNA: TGCGCCAGCAGCCAATCGACTAGCGGGGCGGGCACAGATACGCAGTATTTT; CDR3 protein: CASSQSTSGAGTDTQYF
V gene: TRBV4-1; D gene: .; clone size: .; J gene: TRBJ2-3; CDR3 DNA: TGCGCCAGCAGCCAGCTGTCAGGGTTCTACACAGATACGCAGTATTTT; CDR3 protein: CASSQLSGFYTDTQYF
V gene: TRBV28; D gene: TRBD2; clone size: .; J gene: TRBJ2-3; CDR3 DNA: TGTGCCAGCAGTGTTACTAGCGGGAGGGCCCCATCGACAGATACGCAGTATTTT; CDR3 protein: CASSVTSGRAPSTDTQYF
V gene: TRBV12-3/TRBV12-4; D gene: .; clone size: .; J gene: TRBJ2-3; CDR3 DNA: TGTGCCGTACCCAGGGGCTGGGATACGCAGTATTTT; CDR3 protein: CAVPRGWDTQYF
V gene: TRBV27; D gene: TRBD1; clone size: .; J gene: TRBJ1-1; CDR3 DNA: TGTGCCAGCAGTTTGGGTACAGGGGGCTGGACTGAAGCTTTCTTT; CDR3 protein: CASSLGTGGWTEAFF
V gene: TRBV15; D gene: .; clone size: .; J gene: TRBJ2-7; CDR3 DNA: TGTGCCACCAGCAGCTCCTTGAACCACTACGAGCAGTACTTC; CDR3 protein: CATSSSLNHYEQYF
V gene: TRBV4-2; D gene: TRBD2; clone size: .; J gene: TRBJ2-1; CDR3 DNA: TGTGCCAGCAGCCAGGGGACTAGCGGGAGTGTCTCTAGCAATGAGCAGTTCTTC; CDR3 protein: CASSQGTSGSVSSNEQFF
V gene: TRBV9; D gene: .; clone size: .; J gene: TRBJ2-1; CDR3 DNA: TGTGCCAGCAGCGTGAGGGGTGCTATGGAGGGGAATGAGCAGTTCTTC; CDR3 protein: CASSVRGAMEGNEQFF
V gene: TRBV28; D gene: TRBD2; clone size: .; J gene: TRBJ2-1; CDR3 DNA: TGTGCCAGCAGTTTACGACTAGCGGGAGACCATGGTGAGCAGTTCTTC; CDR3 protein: CASSLRLAGDHGEQFF
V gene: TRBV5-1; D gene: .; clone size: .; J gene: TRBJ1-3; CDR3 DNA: TGCGCCAGCAGCTTAGGGGGGGCTCTCTCTGGAAACACCATATATTTT; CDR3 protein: CASSLGGALSGNTIYF
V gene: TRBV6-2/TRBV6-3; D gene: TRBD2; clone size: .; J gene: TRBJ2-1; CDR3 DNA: TGTGCCAGCAGTTCCCGAGGGACTAGGAGATACAATGAGCAGTTCTTC; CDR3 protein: CASSSRGTRRYNEQFF
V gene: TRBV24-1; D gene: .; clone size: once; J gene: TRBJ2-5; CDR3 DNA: TGTGCCACCAGTGACCCGGGGGTCCAAGAGACCCAGTACTTC; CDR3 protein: CATSDPGVQETQYF
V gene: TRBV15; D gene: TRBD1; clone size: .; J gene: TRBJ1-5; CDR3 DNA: TGTGCCACCAGCAGAGATGGGACAGGGTTACGTCCCCAGCATTTT; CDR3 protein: CATSRDGTGLRPQHF